One and the same sample provided the 15 T cell receptor beta chains below, sequenced in a study of cytomegalovirus exposure and HLA in healthy donors. 60 Vbeta and 13 Jbeta primers were used in PCR. The assay was immunoSEQ multiplex PCR, and TCRdb's table has in-frame clones only and misses some. The table has about 150,000 clones, about four fifths seen once. Sequenced material: PBMCs. The receptor source for this set is a human donor in good health.

The gene calls are TRBV18 and TRBJ1-1, with D unclear. Germline CDR1 KGHSH, CDR2 LQKENI. V was clipped by 3 bases and J by 3 bases, with 14 bases between them. The CDR3 runs to 15 residues. The CDR3 coding sequence is TGTGCCAGCTCACCCCTACCACCTGGAGACACTGAAGCTTTCTTT. Amino acids: CASSPLPPGDTEAFF.

This chain joins TRBV28 and TRBJ2-7; D ambiguous. The V gene's germline CDR1 is MDHEN and CDR2 SYDVKM. Trimming removed 6 bases from V and 4 bases from J, with 7 bases in between. The CDR3 totals 11 residues. The CDR3 nucleotides read TGTGCCAGCAGCTTACGGTACGAGCAGTACTTC. It specifies CASSLRYEQYF.

The rearrangement joins TRBV7-3 to TRBJ2-1, with D unclear. Germline CDR1 SGHTA, CDR2 FQGTGA. The germline V and J ends were trimmed by 1 base and 1 base, with 8 bases remaining between them. The CDR3 length is 15 residues. For the CDR3, the DNA is TGTGCCAGCAGCTTAAGGGCAGAGTCCTACAATGAGCAGTTCTTC. Its protein product is CASSLRAESYNEQFF.

The CDR3 DNA reads as TGTGCCAGCAGTGCATTTTCGCGTACTCGGACAGGGGAATACAATGAGCAGTTCTTC. Translated: CASSAFSRTRTGEYNEQFF. V usage is TRBV6-1 and J usage is TRBJ2-1; 9 bases line up with TRBD1. Trimming cost V 4 bases and J 4 bases; bases outside gene matches: 17. In germline, CDR1 is MNHNS, CDR2 SASEGT. This CDR3 comprises 19 residues.

The chain carries TRBV6-1 and TRBJ2-7, with D perhaps matching TRBD2 (5 bases). Trimming removed 4 bases at V and 2 bases at J, with 15 bases between. This CDR3 comprises 15 residues. Germline values: CDR1 MNHNS, CDR2 SASEGT. CDR3 bases: TGTGCCAGCAGTGCTCCCTCGGGATCACCCTACGAGCAGTACTTC. Encoded protein: CASSAPSGSPYEQYF.

J is TRBJ2-3 and V is TRBV5-6, with D perhaps matching TRBD2 (5 bases). The germline CDR1 and CDR2 sequences are SGHDT and YYEEEE. The CDR3 spans 15 residues. Trimming stripped 3 bases from V and 2 bases from J, with 13 bases between. CDR3 DNA: TGTGCCAGCAGCTCAGGACTTTCCTCCACAGATACGCAGTATTTT. Translating gives CASSSGLSSTDTQYF.

The table lists this clone with a count of one. The chain has TRBV25-1 and TRBJ2-7, with 8 nucleotides matching TRBD2. J lost 3 bases, V lost 4 bases, and 2 bases had no gene match. Germline V lookup: CDR1 MGHDK, CDR2 SYGVNS. The CDR3 covers 13 residues. CDR3 loop: CASSGSGSYEQYF. CDR3 DNA sequence: TGTGCCAGCAGTGGCAGCGGGAGCTACGAGCAGTACTTC.

This clone was seen only a few times. In DNA form, the CDR3 reads TGCGCCAGCAGCCAACCCCTAAGGAGGGTCATAGGTACAGATACGCAGTATTTT. Its translation: CASSQPLRRVIGTDTQYF. The V gene is TRBV4-1, the J gene TRBJ2-3; weak D call: TRBD2 (6 bases). The V end was cut by 2 bases, the J end by 3 bases, with 21 bases between. CDR3 length equals 18 residues. Germline V gene lookup returns CDR1 MGHRA and CDR2 YSYEKL.

This chain connects TRBV27 to TRBJ2-7; possibly TRBD2 for D (6 bases). With 5 bases removed from V and 4 bases from J, the gap between germline ends came to 18 bases. Germline CDR1 and CDR2: MNHEY and SMNVEV (reference sequence). This CDR3 is 15 amino acids long. CDR3: CASSMVGGGGYEQYF. The CDR3 DNA reads TGTGCCAGCAGTATGGTTGGGGGAGGAGGATACGAGCAGTACTTC.

The V and J genes are TRBV6-1 and TRBJ1-5, with 7 bases fitting TRBD1. The germline CDR1 and CDR2 sequences are MNHNS and SASEGT. The V and J ends lost 6 bases and 1 base, in that order; junction bases with no gene match: 6. The length of the CDR3 is 15 residues. CDR3 nucleotides: TGTGCCAGCAGAGGACAGGTGTGGAGCAATCAGCCCCAGCATTTT. This translates into CASRGQVWSNQPQHF.

This clone came up a few times. The chain combines TRBV7-9 with TRBJ2-5, with unresolved D. Trimming removed 1 base from V and 1 base from J, with 4 bases in between. Germline CDR1 and CDR2: SEHNR and FQNEAQ (reference sequence). This CDR3 region has 13 residues. The CDR3 sequence: CASSLDFQETQYF. In nucleotides, the CDR3 is TGTGCCAGCAGCTTAGACTTCCAAGAGACCCAGTACTTC.

This clone was counted between two and nine times. V gene TRBV5-1 combines with J gene TRBJ2-5; TRBD2 matches at 12 bases. The CDR3 covers 15 residues. V lost 3 bases and J lost 2; bases outside the gene matches: 2. The germline CDR1 and CDR2 sequences are SGHRS and YFSETQ. Written as DNA, the CDR3 is TGCGCCAGCAGCTCCCTAGCGGGGGGGCAAGAGACCCAGTACTTC. Translating it yields CASSSLAGGQETQYF.

V is TRBV6-5 and J is TRBJ2-1, with TRBD2 identical over 13 bases. Germline CDR1 is MNHEY and CDR2 is SVGAGI. CDR3 size: 15 residues. V lost 2 bases, J lost 8 bases, and 3 bases stayed unmatched. The CDR3 reads CASSYPGTSGDEQFF. The CDR3, as DNA: TGTGCCAGCAGTTACCCGGGGACTAGCGGGGATGAGCAGTTCTTC.

The chain employs TRBV5-1 and TRBJ1-1; TRBD1 is a possible D gene (5 bases). Between the trimmed V and J ends, which lost 0 bases and 0 bases, there was a span of 6 bases. The V gene's germline CDR1 is SGHRS and CDR2 YFSETQ. The CDR3 is 14 amino acids. DNA of the CDR3: TGCGCCAGCAGCTTGGGGACAATGAACACTGAAGCTTTCTTT. Protein product: CASSLGTMNTEAFF.

This clone occurred a few times. This chain uses TRBV5-4 with TRBJ2-1; D is uncertain. The CDR3 totals 12 residues. CDR1 SGHNT and CDR2 YYREEE come from the germline V gene (reference sequence). The V and J ends lost 0 bases and 6 bases respectively, with 4 bases between them. CDR3: CASSLAGNEQFF. DNA for the CDR3: TGTGCCAGCAGCTTGGCCGGCAATGAGCAGTTCTTC.